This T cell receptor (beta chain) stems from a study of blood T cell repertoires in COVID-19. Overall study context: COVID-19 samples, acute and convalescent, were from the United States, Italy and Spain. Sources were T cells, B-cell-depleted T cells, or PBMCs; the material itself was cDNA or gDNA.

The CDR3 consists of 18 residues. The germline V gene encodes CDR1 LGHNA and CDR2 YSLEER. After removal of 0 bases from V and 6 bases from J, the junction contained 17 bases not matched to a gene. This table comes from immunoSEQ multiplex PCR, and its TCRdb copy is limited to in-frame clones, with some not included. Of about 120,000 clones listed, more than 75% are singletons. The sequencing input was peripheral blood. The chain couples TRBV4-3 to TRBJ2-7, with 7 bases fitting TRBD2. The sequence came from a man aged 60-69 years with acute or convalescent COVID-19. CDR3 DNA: TGCGCCAGCAGCCAAGATAGATCCGGGAGGTCCTCGGTACGCGAGCAGTACTTC. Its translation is CASSQDRSGRSSVREQYF.